Below are 28 T cell receptor beta chains sequenced from a single sample in a study of early T cells in non-severe SARS-CoV-2 infection. TCRdb re-analysed the 5' RACE reads in MiXCR, keeping a single row per CDR3 protein. This sample has 30,000 to 40,000 distinct CDR3 sequences, with 6% to 7.5% found just once. Sample: whole blood, taken at baseline. The receptors stem from an adult who was a healthcare worker with PCR-confirmed SARS-CoV-2 infection or an uninfected control (not recorded which).

In this sample, this clonotype turned up a few times. The chain combines TRBV20-1 with TRBJ2-7; 7 positions agree with TRBD2. CDR3 size: 11 residues. V trimming: 6 bases; J trimming: 6 bases; junction bases outside the gene matches: 5. Germline CDR1 and CDR2: DFQATT and SNEGSKA (reference sequence). The CDR3 nucleotides are TGCAGTGCCGGGACTAAGGGCGAGCAGTACTTC. Its translation is CSAGTKGEQYF.

The chain recombines TRBV12-3 or TRBV12-4 with TRBJ2-7; TRBD2 matches 7 bases. J gave up 6 bases and V 1 base, and 6 bases lay outside the gene matches. CDR3 length: 14 amino acids. As DNA, the CDR3 is TGTGCCAGCAGTTTAGAGGGCGGGAGCACCGAGCAGTACTTC. Amino acid sequence: CASSLEGGSTEQYF.

This chain connects TRBV6-1 to TRBJ2-5, with TRBD1 identical over 10 bases. CDR3 length equals 14 residues. V was pared by 6 bases and J by 3 bases, with 4 bases of the junction left unmatched. Germline CDR1 is MNHNS and CDR2 is SASEGT. The CDR3 DNA follows: TGTGCCAGCAGAGAGACAGGGGGCAAAGAGACCCAGTACTTC. This codes for CASRETGGKETQYF.

The rearrangement joins TRBV3-1 to TRBJ2-3; D gene ambiguous. The V end was cut by 5 bases, the J end by 7 bases, with 10 bases between. Germline assignment: CDR1 LGHDT and CDR2 YNNKEL (reference sequence). CDR3 length: 12 residues. The CDR3 DNA reads TGTGCCAGCAGCAGCGAGGCGTATACGCAGTATTTT. The encoded protein is CASSSEAYTQYF.

CDR3 amino acids: CSASDDRGEQYF. The CDR3 nucleotides are TGCAGTGCTAGCGATGACAGGGGCGAGCAGTACTTC. V usage is TRBV20-1 and J usage is TRBJ2-7; 8 bases are a match to TRBD1. Germline CDR1 reads DFQATT; CDR2 reads SNEGSKA (reference sequence). The V segment lost 3 bases and the J segment 6 bases; nucleotides outside the gene matches: 4. CDR3 length: 12 amino acids.

Only a few counts were recorded for this clonotype. This chain connects TRBV28 to TRBJ1-1; D unresolved. There are 16 residues in the CDR3. The ends were cut back, 2 bases at V and 3 bases at J, with 16 bases in the middle. CDR1 is MDHEN and CDR2 is SYDVKM in the germline V gene. The CDR3 here is CASSLQGVRRDTEAFF. The CDR3 nucleotides read TGTGCCAGCAGTTTACAAGGAGTGAGAAGGGACACTGAAGCTTTCTTT.

This clonotype has a count of ten or more. CDR3 DNA: TGCAGCGTAGGGAGAGAAGAGACCCAGTACTTC. Protein sequence: CSVGREETQYF. The gene calls are TRBV29-1 and TRBJ2-5; D might be TRBD2 (5 bases). V shed 6 bases and J shed 3 bases, with 8 bases lying between them. Germline CDR1 reads SQVTM; CDR2 reads ANQGSEA. The CDR3 totals 11 residues.

This clonotype was found many times. The DNA of the CDR3 is TGTGCCAGCAGCTCCGGACTAGCGGGAAAATCTGAGCAGTACTTC. Protein sequence: CASSSGLAGKSEQYF. The gene calls are TRBV5-4 and TRBJ2-7; TRBD2 aligns across 12 bases. The CDR3 runs to 15 residues. The germline V gene has CDR1 SGHNT and CDR2 YYREEE (reference sequence). V was clipped by 3 bases and J by 7 bases; unmatched bases: 8.

This clonotype was seen at least ten times. The rearrangement uses TRBV27 and TRBJ1-5, with unresolved D. Trimming cost V 8 bases and J 1 base, with 15 bases left between them. Germline V gene lookup returns CDR1 MNHEY and CDR2 SMNVEV (reference sequence). The CDR3 loop spans 15 amino acids. The CDR3 is CASARRAASNQPQHF. In nucleotides, the CDR3 is TGTGCCAGCGCCCGCCGGGCGGCGAGCAATCAGCCCCAGCATTTT.

The sample holds many counts of this clonotype. V and J are TRBV7-3 and TRBJ2-2; tentatively, D is TRBD2 (6 bases). CDR1 is SGHTA and CDR2 is FQGTGA in the germline V gene. V was clipped by 6 bases and J by 2 bases, with 10 bases between them. CDR3 length: 14 residues. CDR3 residues: CASSLDYNTGELFF. CDR3 sequence (DNA): TGTGCCAGCAGTCTGGACTACAACACCGGGGAGCTGTTTTTT.

This clonotype was seen repeatedly, ten times or more. The CDR3 is CASSSPELRGETQYF. The CDR3 DNA reads TGTGCCAGCAGCTCGCCGGAGCTCAGGGGGGAGACCCAGTACTTC. This chain joins TRBV7-9 and TRBJ2-5, with 7 positions matching TRBD1. This CDR3 is 15 amino acids long. The germline V gene has CDR1 SEHNR and CDR2 FQNEAQ (reference sequence). V shed 4 bases, J shed 5 bases, and the junction held 10 bases outside the gene matches.

This clonotype appeared many times. This chain joins TRBV18 and TRBJ2-7, with 8 bases that match TRBD2. Germline values: CDR1 KGHSH, CDR2 LQKENI. The CDR3 has 15 amino acids. V dropped 3 bases and J dropped 0; count of bases not matched to a gene: 4. CDR3 in amino acids: CASSPSSGSSYEQYF. The CDR3 nucleotides read TGTGCCAGCTCACCCTCCAGCGGGAGCTCCTACGAGCAGTACTTC.

The genes are TRBV28 and TRBJ1-4; no clear D gene. The CDR3 extends over 14 amino acids. Germline V gene data show CDR1 as MDHEN and CDR2 as SYDVKM. V lost 5 bases and J lost 6, with 13 bases in between. CDR3 sequence reads: CASSISAVDEKLFF. The CDR3 DNA is TGTGCCAGCAGTATTTCGGCAGTTGATGAAAAACTGTTTTTT.

This clonotype appeared a few times. J is TRBJ2-5 and V is TRBV2; D is perhaps TRBD1 (5 bases). Germline assignment: CDR1 SNHLY and CDR2 FYNNEI. V gave up 5 bases and J gave up 2 bases, with 18 bases separating them. This CDR3 spans 16 amino acids. The CDR3 DNA follows: TGTGCCAGCAGTTCCCCCGACAGTTCCTTACAAGAGACCCAGTACTTC. It is translated as CASSSPDSSLQETQYF.

This clonotype was seen a few times. The chain carries TRBV30 and TRBJ1-3; D ambiguous. The CDR3 contains 12 residues. Germline V gene data show CDR1 as GTSNPN and CDR2 as SVGIG (reference sequence). V was shortened by 4 bases and J by 4 bases, with 8 bases between the two germline ends. The CDR3 DNA is TGTGCCTGGATTCCCGGAGGAAACACCATATATTTT. As protein: CAWIPGGNTIYF.

The genes are TRBV9 and TRBJ2-3; possible D gene TRBD2, 6 bases. CDR3 length: 15 residues. The germline CDR1 and CDR2 sequences are SGDLS and YYNGEE. Trimming took off 1 base at V and 4 bases at J, with 13 bases between the two ends. The CDR3 sequence: CASSVKPWEADTQYF. The CDR3 DNA is TGTGCCAGCAGCGTAAAACCCTGGGAGGCAGATACGCAGTATTTT.

The rearrangement links TRBV5-1 to TRBJ2-7, with unresolved D. In germline, CDR1 is SGHRS, CDR2 YFSETQ. CDR3 length equals 14 residues. V lost 4 bases to trimming and J lost 3 bases, with 14 bases between them. The CDR3 coding sequence is TGCGCCAGCAGCCCCAAGGGAAGGGTCTACGAGCAGTACTTC. Protein sequence: CASSPKGRVYEQYF.

This clonotype was seen more than once but under ten times. The chain joins TRBV6-1 to TRBJ2-7, with TRBD2 matching over 9 bases. V lost 2 bases to trimming and J lost 3 bases; unmatched junction nucleotides: 5. The CDR3 is made up of 15 amino acids. Germline loops: CDR1 MNHNS, CDR2 SASEGT. CDR3 residues: CASSESWTSVYEQYF. Written as DNA, the CDR3 is TGTGCCAGCAGTGAATCTTGGACTAGCGTCTACGAGCAGTACTTC.

This clonotype appeared a few times. The chain has TRBV6-5 and TRBJ2-7, with 9 bases lining up with TRBD1. The CDR3 length is 13 residues. Germline CDR1 is MNHEY and CDR2 is SVGAGI. With V trimmed by 8 bases and J by 1 base, 3 bases remained unmatched. CDR3 residues: CASAGTGSYEQYF. In DNA form, the CDR3 reads TGTGCCAGCGCCGGGACAGGGTCCTACGAGCAGTACTTC.

This clonotype was seen ten or more times. J is TRBJ1-1 and V is TRBV20-1; D is perhaps TRBD1 (6 bases). The CDR3 runs to 11 residues. The germline V gene encodes CDR1 DFQATT and CDR2 SNEGSKA (reference sequence). Trimming removed 0 bases from V and 8 bases from J, with 7 bases in between. This chain's CDR3 is CSARDGTEAFF. The CDR3 nucleotides are TGCAGTGCTAGAGATGGGACAGAAGCTTTCTTT.

This clonotype turned up a few times. V gene TRBV7-2 combines with J gene TRBJ2-4; 8 positions match TRBD1. Germline V gene sequence: CDR1 SGHTA, CDR2 FQGNSA. Trimming took 6 bases from V and 3 from J; bases not matched to a gene: 7. This CDR3 contains 15 residues. The CDR3 reads CASSPFDRGKNIQYF. Written as DNA, the CDR3 is TGTGCCAGCAGTCCTTTCGACAGGGGCAAAAACATTCAGTACTTC.

Only a few counts were recorded for this clonotype. The chain carries TRBV6-5 and TRBJ2-7; D possibly corresponds to TRBD1 (5 bases). The V and J ends lost 0 bases and 3 bases respectively, with 15 bases between them. Germline-derived CDR1 and CDR2 are MNHEY and SVGAGI. There are 16 residues in the CDR3. CDR3 nucleotide sequence: TGTGCCAGCAGTTACTCCGAGGACATTCCTCACTACGAGCAGTACTTC. Amino acid sequence: CASSYSEDIPHYEQYF.

This clonotype showed up just a few times. V is TRBV7-3 and J is TRBJ1-1; tentatively, D is TRBD1 (6 bases). Germline V CDR1 and CDR2: SGHTA, FQGTGA. Trimming left V 4 bases short and J 1 base short, with 10 bases between. The CDR3 has 14 residues. The CDR3 loop reads CASSSGQTNTEAFF. The CDR3 nucleotides are TGTGCCAGCAGCTCCGGACAGACGAACACTGAAGCTTTCTTT. Filled out from reference TRBV7-3 and TRBJ1-1, the complete variable domain reads GAGVSQTPSNKVTEKGKYVELRCDPISGHTALYWYRQSLGQGPEFLIYFQGTGAADDSGLPNDRFFAVRPEGSVSTLKIQRTERGDSAVYLCASSSGQTNTEAFFGQGTRLTVV.

Ten or more counts support this clonotype. The chain joins TRBV12-3 or TRBV12-4 to TRBJ1-1; D ambiguous. The CDR3 is 13 residues long. V gave up 6 bases and J gave up 7 bases, with 15 bases separating them. The CDR3 nucleotides are TGTGCCAGCAGGTGGGCCCCGGGAGGTGAAGCTTTCTTT. This translates into CASRWAPGGEAFF.

The CDR3 spells CASSTPGLAGTGELFF. As DNA, the CDR3 is TGTGCCAGCAGCACGCCGGGACTAGCGGGCACCGGGGAGCTGTTTTTT. The chain employs TRBV5-4 and TRBJ2-2; 12 bases map to TRBD2. The V gene end was trimmed by 4 bases and the J gene end by 4 bases; junction bases not matched to a gene: 5. Germline values: CDR1 SGHNT, CDR2 YYREEE (reference sequence). The CDR3 is 16 amino acids.

This clonotype was observed a handful of times. The gene calls are TRBV3-1 and TRBJ2-7, with 13 positions matching TRBD2. Trimming cost V 4 bases and J 6 bases; bases outside gene matches: 6. Germline assignment: CDR1 LGHDT and CDR2 YNNKEL (reference sequence). The CDR3 totals 15 residues. CDR3 region: CASSLRTSGRREQYF. For the CDR3, the DNA is TGTGCCAGCAGCCTTAGGACTAGCGGGAGACGCGAGCAGTACTTC.

The genes are TRBV6-6 and TRBJ2-2; the D gene is possibly TRBD2 (5 bases). The CDR3 loop spans 15 amino acids. CDR1 and CDR2 (germline): MNHNY, SVGAGI (reference sequence). With 6 bases removed from V and 5 bases from J, the gap between germline ends came to 16 bases. As DNA, the CDR3 is TGTGCCAGCAGCCTACGGGGAGTCAATACCGGGGAGCTGTTTTTT. As protein: CASSLRGVNTGELFF.

This clonotype has at least ten counts. The rearrangement links TRBV6-2 or TRBV6-3 to TRBJ2-1, with TRBD2 identical over 11 bases. Germline CDR1 reads MNHEY; CDR2 reads SVGEGT. V dropped 2 bases and J dropped 7; count of bases not matched to a gene: 4. The CDR3 extends over 15 amino acids. The CDR3 loop is CASSYGGLAENEQFF. CDR3 bases: TGTGCCAGCAGTTACGGGGGACTAGCGGAGAATGAGCAGTTCTTC.